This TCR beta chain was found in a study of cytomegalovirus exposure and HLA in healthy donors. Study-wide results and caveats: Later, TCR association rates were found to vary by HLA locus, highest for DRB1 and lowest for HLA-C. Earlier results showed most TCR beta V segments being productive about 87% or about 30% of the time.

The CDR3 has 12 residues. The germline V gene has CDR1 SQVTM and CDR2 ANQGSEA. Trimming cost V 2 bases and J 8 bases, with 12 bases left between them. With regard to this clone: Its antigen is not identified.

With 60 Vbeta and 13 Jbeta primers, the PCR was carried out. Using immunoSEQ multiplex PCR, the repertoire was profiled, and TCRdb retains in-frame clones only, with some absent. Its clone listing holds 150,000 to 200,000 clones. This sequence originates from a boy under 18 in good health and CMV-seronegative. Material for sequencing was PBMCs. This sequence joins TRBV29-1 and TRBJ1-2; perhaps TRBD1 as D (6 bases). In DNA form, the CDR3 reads TGCAGCGTTGAAAACGGGGGGCTAGGCTACACCTTC. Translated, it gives CSVENGGLGYTF.